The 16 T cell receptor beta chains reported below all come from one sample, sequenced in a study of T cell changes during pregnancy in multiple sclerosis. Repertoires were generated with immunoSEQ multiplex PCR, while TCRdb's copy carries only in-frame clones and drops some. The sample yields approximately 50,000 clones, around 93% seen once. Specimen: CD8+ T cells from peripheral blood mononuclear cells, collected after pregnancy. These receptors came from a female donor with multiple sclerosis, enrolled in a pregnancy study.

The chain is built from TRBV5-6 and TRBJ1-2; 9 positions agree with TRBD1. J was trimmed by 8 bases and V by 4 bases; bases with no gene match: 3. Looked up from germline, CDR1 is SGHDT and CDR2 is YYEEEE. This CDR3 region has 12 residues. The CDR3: CASSTGGRGYTF. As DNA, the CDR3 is TGTGCCAGCAGCACAGGGGGCCGGGGCTACACCTTC. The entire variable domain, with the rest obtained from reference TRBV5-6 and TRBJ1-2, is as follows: DAGVTQSPTHLIKTRGQQVTLRCSPKSGHDTVSWYQQALGQGPQFIFQYYEEEERQRGNFPDRFSGHQFPNYSSELNVNALLLGDSALYLCASSTGGRGYTFGSGTRLTVV.

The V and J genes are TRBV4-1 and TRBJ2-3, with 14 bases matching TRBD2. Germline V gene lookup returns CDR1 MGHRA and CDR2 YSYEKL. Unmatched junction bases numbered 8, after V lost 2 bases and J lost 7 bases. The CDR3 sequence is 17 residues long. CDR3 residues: CASSQQETSGGAYTQYF. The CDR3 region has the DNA TGCGCCAGCAGCCAACAGGAGACTAGCGGGGGGGCTTATACGCAGTATTTT.

The CDR3 sequence is CASSLGDSSYGYTF. CDR3 bases: TGTGCCAGCAGCTTAGGGGACAGCTCCTATGGCTACACCTTC. This chain links TRBV7-9 with TRBJ1-2, with 7 bases identical to TRBD1. The J segment lost 4 bases and the V segment lost 1 base, leaving 3 bases of the junction unmatched. Germline CDR1 SEHNR, CDR2 FQNEAQ (reference sequence). This CDR3 contains 14 residues. Supplemented by reference TRBV7-9 and TRBJ1-2, the full variable domain reads DTGVSQNPRHKITKRGQNVTFRCDPISEHNRLYWYRQTLGQGPEFLTYFQNEAQLEKSRLLSDRFSAERPKGSFSTLEIQRTEQGDSAMYLCASSLGDSSYGYTFGSGTRLTVV.

The CDR3 loop is CASSPGQLFANTGELFF. The CDR3 bases are TGTGCCAGTAGTCCGGGACAGCTCTTCGCGAACACCGGGGAGCTGTTTTTT. The J gene is TRBJ2-2, the V gene TRBV19; 7 bases align to TRBD1. Germline-derived CDR1 and CDR2 are LNHDA and SQIVND (reference sequence). The CDR3 covers 17 residues. V lost 5 bases and J lost 0; bases outside the gene matches: 9.

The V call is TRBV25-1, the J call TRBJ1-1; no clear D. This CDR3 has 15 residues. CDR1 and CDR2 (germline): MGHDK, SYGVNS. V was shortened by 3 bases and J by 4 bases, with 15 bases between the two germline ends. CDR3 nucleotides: TGTGCCAGCAGTGACCCCGGCGGGGTTCCCACTGAAGCTTTCTTT. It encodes CASSDPGGVPTEAFF.

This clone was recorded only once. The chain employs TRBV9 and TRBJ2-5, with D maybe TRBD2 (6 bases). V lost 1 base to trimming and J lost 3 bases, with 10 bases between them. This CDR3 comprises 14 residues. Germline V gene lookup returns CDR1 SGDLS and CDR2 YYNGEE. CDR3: CASSVLGGEETQYF. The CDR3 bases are TGTGCCAGCAGCGTACTAGGAGGGGAAGAGACCCAGTACTTC. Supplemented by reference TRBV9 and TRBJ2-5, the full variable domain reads DSGVTQTPKHLITATGQRVTLRCSPRSGDLSVYWYQQSLDQGLQFLIQYYNGEERAKGNILERFSAQQFPDLHSELNLSSLELGDSALYFCASSVLGGEETQYFGPGTRLLVL.

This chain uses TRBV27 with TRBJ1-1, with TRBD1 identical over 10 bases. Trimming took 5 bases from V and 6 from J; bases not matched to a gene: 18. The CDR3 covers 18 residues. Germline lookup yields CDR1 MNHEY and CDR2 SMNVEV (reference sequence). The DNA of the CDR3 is TGTGCCAGCAGTATAAGGGGTGCGACAGGGGGCGTTGAAGCTGAAGCTTTCTTT. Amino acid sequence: CASSIRGATGGVEAEAFF.

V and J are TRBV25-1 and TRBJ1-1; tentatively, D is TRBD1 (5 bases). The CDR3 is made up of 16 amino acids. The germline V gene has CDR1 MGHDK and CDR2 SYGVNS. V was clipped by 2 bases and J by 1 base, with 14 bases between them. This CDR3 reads CASSEPGRAGNTEAFF. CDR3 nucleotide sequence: TGTGCCAGCAGTGAACCAGGGAGGGCGGGGAACACTGAAGCTTTCTTT. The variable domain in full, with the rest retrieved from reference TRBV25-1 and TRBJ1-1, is EADIYQTPRYLVIGTGKKITLECSQTMGHDKMYWYQQDPGMELHLIHYSYGVNSTEKGDLSSESTVSRIRTEHFPLTLESARPSHTSQYLCASSEPGRAGNTEAFFGQGTRLTVV.

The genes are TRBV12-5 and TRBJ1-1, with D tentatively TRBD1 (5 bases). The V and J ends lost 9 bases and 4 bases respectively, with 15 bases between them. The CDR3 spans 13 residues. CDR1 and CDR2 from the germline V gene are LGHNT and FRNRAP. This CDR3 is CASGQGPGTEAFF. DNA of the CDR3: TGTGCTAGCGGTCAGGGTCCGGGCACTGAAGCTTTCTTT.

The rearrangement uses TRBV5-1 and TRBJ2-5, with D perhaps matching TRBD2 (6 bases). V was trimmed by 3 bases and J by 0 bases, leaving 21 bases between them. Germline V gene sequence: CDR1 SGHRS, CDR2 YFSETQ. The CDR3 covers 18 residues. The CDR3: CASSSSRAGGSYQETQYF. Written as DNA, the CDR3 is TGCGCCAGCAGCTCAAGTAGAGCGGGTGGGTCGTACCAAGAGACCCAGTACTTC.

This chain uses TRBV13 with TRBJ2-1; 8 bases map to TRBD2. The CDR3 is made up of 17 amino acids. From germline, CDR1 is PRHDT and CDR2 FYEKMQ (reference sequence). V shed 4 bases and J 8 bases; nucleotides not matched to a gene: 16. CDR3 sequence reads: CASSSRSIGGAGHEQFF. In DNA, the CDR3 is TGTGCCAGCAGCTCCCGGAGTATCGGGGGGGCCGGTCATGAGCAGTTCTTC.

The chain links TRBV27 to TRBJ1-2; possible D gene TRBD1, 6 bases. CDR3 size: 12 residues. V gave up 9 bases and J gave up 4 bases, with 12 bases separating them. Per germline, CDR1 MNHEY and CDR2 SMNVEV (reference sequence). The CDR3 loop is CASRGNGYGYTF. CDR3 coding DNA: TGTGCCAGTAGGGGGAATGGCTATGGCTACACCTTC.

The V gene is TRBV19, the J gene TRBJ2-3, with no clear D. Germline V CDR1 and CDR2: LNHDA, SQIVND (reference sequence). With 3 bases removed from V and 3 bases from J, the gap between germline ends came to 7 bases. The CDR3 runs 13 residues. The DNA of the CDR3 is TGTGCCAGTAGTATTATCCCTACAGATACGCAGTATTTT. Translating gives CASSIIPTDTQYF. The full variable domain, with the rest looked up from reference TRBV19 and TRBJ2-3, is DGGITQSPKYLFRKEGQNVTLSCEQNLNHDAMYWYRQDPGQGLRLIYYSQIVNDFQKGDIAEGYSVSREKKESFPLTVTSAQKNPTAFYLCASSIIPTDTQYFGPGTRLTVL.

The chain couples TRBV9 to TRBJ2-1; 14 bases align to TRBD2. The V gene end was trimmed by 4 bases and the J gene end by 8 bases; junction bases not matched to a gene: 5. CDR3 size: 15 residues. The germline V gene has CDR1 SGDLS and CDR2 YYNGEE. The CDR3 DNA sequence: TGTGCCAGCAGCCAGACGACTAGCGGGGGGGATGAGCAGTTCTTC. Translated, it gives CASSQTTSGGDEQFF.

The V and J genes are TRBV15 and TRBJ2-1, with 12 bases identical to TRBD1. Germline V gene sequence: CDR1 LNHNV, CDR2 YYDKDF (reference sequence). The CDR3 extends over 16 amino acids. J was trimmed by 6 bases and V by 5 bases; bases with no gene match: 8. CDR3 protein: CATSGGTGGLINEQFF. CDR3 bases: TGTGCCACCAGCGGGGGGACAGGGGGCCTGATCAATGAGCAGTTCTTC. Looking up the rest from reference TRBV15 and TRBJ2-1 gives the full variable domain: DAMVIQNPRYQVTQFGKPVTLSCSQTLNHNVMYWYQQKSSQAPKLLFHYYDKDFNNEADTPDNFQSRRPNTSFCFLDIRSPGLGDTAMYLCATSGGTGGLINEQFFGPGTRLTVL.

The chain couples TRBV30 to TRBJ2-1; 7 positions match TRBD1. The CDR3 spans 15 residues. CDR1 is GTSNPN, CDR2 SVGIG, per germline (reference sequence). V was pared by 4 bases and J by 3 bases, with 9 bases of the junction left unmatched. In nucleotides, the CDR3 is TGTGCCTGGACCCCGACAGGGAGAGACTACAATGAGCAGTTCTTC. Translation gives CAWTPTGRDYNEQFF.